The source of this TCR beta chain is a study of blood T cells in healthy people across ages. Study-level findings and limits: PBMCs left unsorted prevented a conclusive naive versus antigen-experienced comparison. The diversity estimates, figures obtained from one million T cells, were considered underestimates.

There were healthy Caucasian individuals from Russia, aged roughly 6 to 95, serving as donors. No fewer than 6 million PBMCs went into each sample. The second PCR ran about 6 to 12 cycles with a sample-barcoded 5' primer and J-beta primers. TCRdb redid the calling of the 5' RACE reads with MiXCR, one entry per CDR3 protein. Of about 380,000 distinct CDR3 sequences detected, approximately 51% appear once; the ten largest clones hold over 40%. V lost 3 bases and J 4 bases, leaving 16 bases between the germline ends. CDR3 size: 15 residues. Per the germline V gene, CDR1 is MGHDK and CDR2 is SYGVNS. This clonotype was observed a single time. Its antigen is not known.

Sequencing used blood. This TCR was recovered from a man in his sixties in good health. The chain carries TRBV25-1 and TRBJ2-7, with D perhaps matching TRBD2 (6 bases). CDR3 in DNA: TGTGCCAGCAGTGATACCCTGACGGGGGAATACGAGCAGTACTTC. It translates to CASSDTLTGEYEQYF.